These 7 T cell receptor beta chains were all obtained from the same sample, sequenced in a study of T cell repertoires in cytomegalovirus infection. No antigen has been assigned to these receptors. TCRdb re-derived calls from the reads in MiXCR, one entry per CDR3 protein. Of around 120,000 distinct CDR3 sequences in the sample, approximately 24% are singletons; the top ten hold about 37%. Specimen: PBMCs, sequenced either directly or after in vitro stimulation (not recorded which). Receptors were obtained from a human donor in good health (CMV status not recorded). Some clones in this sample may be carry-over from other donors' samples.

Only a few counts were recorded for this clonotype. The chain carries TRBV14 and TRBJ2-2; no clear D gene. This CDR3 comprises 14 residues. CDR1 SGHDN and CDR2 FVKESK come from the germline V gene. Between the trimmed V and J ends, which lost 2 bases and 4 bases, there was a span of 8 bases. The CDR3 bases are TGTGCCAGCAGCCAATACAGATCCACCGGGGAGCTGTTTTTT. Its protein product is CASSQYRSTGELFF.

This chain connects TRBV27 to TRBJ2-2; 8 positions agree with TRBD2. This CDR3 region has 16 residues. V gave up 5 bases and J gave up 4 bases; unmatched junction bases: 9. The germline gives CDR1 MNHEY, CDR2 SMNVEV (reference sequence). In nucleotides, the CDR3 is TGTGCCAGCAGTCCGGGACTAGGGGTCGGCACCGGGGAGCTGTTTTTT. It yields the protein CASSPGLGVGTGELFF.

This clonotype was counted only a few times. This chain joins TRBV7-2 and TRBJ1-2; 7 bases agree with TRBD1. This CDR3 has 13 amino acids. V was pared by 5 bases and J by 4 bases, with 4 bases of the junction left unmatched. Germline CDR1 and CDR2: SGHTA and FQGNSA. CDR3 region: CASSMTGPYGYTF. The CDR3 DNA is TGTGCCAGCAGCATGACAGGGCCCTATGGCTACACCTTC.

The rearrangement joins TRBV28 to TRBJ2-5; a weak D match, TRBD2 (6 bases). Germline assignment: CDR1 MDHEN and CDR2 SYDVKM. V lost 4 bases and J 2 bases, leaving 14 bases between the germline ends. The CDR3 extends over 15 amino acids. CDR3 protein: CASSSPWGEQETQYF. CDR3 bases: TGTGCCAGCAGTTCGCCATGGGGGGAGCAAGAGACCCAGTACTTC.

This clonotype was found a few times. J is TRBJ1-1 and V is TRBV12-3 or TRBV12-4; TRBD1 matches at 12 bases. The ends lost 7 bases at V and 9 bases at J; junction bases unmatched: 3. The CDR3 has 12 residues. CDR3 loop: CASTGDRGQAFF. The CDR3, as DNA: TGTGCCAGCACTGGGGACAGGGGGCAAGCTTTCTTT.

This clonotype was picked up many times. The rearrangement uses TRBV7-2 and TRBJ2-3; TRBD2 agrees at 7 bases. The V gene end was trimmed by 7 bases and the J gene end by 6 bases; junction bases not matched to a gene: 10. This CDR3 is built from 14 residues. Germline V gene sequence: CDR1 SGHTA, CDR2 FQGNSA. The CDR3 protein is CASKLTSFLDTQYF. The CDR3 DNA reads TGTGCCAGCAAGTTGACTAGCTTTCTGGATACGCAGTATTTT.

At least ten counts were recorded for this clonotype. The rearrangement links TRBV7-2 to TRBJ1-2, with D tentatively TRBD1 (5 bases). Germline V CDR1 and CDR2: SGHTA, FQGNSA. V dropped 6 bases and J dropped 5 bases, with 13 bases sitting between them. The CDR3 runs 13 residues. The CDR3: CASSPQGVYGYTF. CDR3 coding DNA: TGTGCCAGCAGTCCTCAGGGAGTTTATGGCTACACCTTC. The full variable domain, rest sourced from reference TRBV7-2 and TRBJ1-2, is GAGVSQSPSNKVTEKGKDVELRCDPISGHTALYWYRQSLGQGLEFLIYFQGNSAPDKSGLPSDRFSAERTGGSVSTLTIQRTQQEDSAVYLCASSPQGVYGYTFGSGTRLTVV.